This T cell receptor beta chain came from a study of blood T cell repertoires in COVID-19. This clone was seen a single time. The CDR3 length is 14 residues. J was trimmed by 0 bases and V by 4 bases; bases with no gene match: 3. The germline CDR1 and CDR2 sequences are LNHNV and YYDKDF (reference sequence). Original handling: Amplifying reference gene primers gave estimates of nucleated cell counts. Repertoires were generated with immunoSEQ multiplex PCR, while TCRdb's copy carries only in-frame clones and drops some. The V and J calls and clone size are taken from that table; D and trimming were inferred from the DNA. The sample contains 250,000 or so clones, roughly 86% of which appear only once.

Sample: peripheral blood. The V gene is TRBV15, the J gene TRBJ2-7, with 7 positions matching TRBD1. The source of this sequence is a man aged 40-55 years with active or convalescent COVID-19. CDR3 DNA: TGTGCCACCAGCATACGGGACAGCTCCTACGAGCAGTACTTC. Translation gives CATSIRDSSYEQYF.